The 23 T cell receptor beta chains below were found in one sample sequenced in a study of cytomegalovirus exposure and HLA in healthy donors. The primer mix had 60 Vbeta and 13 Jbeta primers. Here immunoSEQ multiplex PCR was the method, and the copy in TCRdb shows in-frame clones only, minus some. The sample shows about 190,000 clones, about four fifths of them seen only once. Input material: PBMCs. The source is a woman between 25 and 40 years old in good health and CMV-seropositive.

The J gene is TRBJ1-1, the V gene TRBV28; D is unresolved. Germline V gene lookup returns CDR1 MDHEN and CDR2 SYDVKM. V was trimmed by 1 base and J by 2 bases, leaving 8 bases between them. The CDR3 has 14 amino acids. The CDR3 reads CASSLFPGNTEAFF. The CDR3 nucleotides are TGTGCCAGCAGTTTATTCCCGGGAAACACTGAAGCTTTCTTT. The variable domain in full, with the rest retrieved from reference TRBV28 and TRBJ1-1, is DVKVTQSSRYLVKRTGEKVFLECVQDMDHENMFWYRQDPGLGLRLIYFSYDVKMKEKGDIPEGYSVSREKKERFSLILESASTNQTSMYLCASSLFPGNTEAFFGQGTRLTVV.

The chain carries TRBV18 and TRBJ2-3; 11 positions agree with TRBD2. The CDR3 loop spans 18 amino acids. Germline trimming cut 2 bases from V and 5 bases from J; bases unmatched to any gene: 12. Germline CDR1 KGHSH, CDR2 LQKENI. CDR3 region: CASSPIASGGQRGDTQYF. As DNA, the CDR3 is TGTGCCAGCTCACCAATCGCTAGCGGGGGGCAGAGAGGAGATACGCAGTATTTT.

V gene TRBV5-1 combines with J gene TRBJ2-7, with D possibly matching TRBD1 (6 bases). The V end lost 3 bases, the J end lost 0 bases, and 16 bases lay between the germline ends. CDR1 and CDR2 from the germline V gene are SGHRS and YFSETQ. The CDR3 totals 16 residues. The DNA of the CDR3 is TGCGCCAGCAGCTCCAACCTTGGGGGCGTCTCCTACGAGCAGTACTTC. Encoded protein: CASSSNLGGVSYEQYF. The variable domain in full, completed from reference TRBV5-1 and TRBJ2-7, reads KAGVTQTPRYLIKTRGQQVTLSCSPISGHRSVSWYQQTPGQGLQFLFEYFSETQRNKGNFPGRFSGRQFSNSRSEMNVSTLELGDSALYLCASSSNLGGVSYEQYFGPGTRLTVT.

V is TRBV5-6 and J is TRBJ2-2, with D unclear. Germline V CDR1 and CDR2: SGHDT, YYEEEE. CDR3 length: 13 amino acids. Trimming shortened V by 1 base and J by 7 bases, and 8 bases separated the two germline ends. This chain's CDR3 is CASSLLTHGELFF. CDR3 bases: TGTGCCAGCAGCTTGCTGACTCACGGGGAGCTGTTTTTT.

The rearrangement joins TRBV4-1 to TRBJ2-7; the match to TRBD2 covers 11 bases. J gave up 2 bases and V 4 bases, and 4 bases lay outside the gene matches. This CDR3 contains 15 residues. Germline V CDR1 and CDR2: MGHRA, YSYEKL. The DNA of the CDR3 is TGCGCCAGCAGCCCGGGGACTAGCGGACCCTACGAGCAGTACTTC. Amino acid sequence: CASSPGTSGPYEQYF.

In its sample, this clone was seen once. The chain couples TRBV7-9 to TRBJ2-3; maybe TRBD2 (5 bases). The CDR3 covers 15 residues. Germline V gene sequence: CDR1 SEHNR, CDR2 FQNEAQ (reference sequence). Between the trimmed V and J ends, which lost 5 bases and 6 bases, there was a span of 18 bases. The CDR3 nucleotides read TGTGCCAGCAGCCTTCGGGGTGTAGAACATGATACGCAGTATTTT. Translating it yields CASSLRGVEHDTQYF.

This clone appeared a single time. The gene calls are TRBV7-9 and TRBJ2-3; tentatively, D is TRBD2 (7 bases). From germline, CDR1 is SEHNR and CDR2 FQNEAQ (reference sequence). V lost 4 bases to trimming and J lost 2 bases, with 22 bases between them. The CDR3 extends over 18 amino acids. The CDR3: CASSSARMGGGHTDTQYF. The CDR3 coding sequence is TGTGCCAGCAGCTCGGCCCGTATGGGGGGGGGCCACACAGATACGCAGTATTTT.

This clone appeared a few times. The rearrangement joins TRBV7-6 to TRBJ2-5; TRBD2 agrees at 8 bases. TRBJ2-7 explains the end of the DNA better; the J call may be wrong. This CDR3 is 15 amino acids long. The germline V gene encodes CDR1 SGHVS and CDR2 FNYEAQ. For the CDR3, the DNA is TGTGCCAGCAGCTTAGAGAGCGGGAGAGTCTACGAGCAGTACTTC. It is translated as CASSLESGRVYEQYF.

V and J are TRBV27 and TRBJ2-1, with a weak D call TRBD1 (5 bases). The germline V and J ends were trimmed by 5 bases and 5 bases, with 10 bases remaining between them. The CDR3 contains 13 residues. Germline V lookup: CDR1 MNHEY, CDR2 SMNVEV (reference sequence). In DNA form, the CDR3 reads TGTGCCAGCAGTCCACTCAGGGACAATGAGCAGTTCTTC. Residues: CASSPLRDNEQFF.

The chain links TRBV7-3 to TRBJ2-1, with D maybe TRBD1 (6 bases). This CDR3 has 13 amino acids. Germline CDR1 and CDR2: SGHTA and FQGTGA. Trimming took 5 bases from V and 8 from J, leaving 13 bases between them. The CDR3 reads CASSLGDKDEQFF. DNA of the CDR3: TGTGCCAGCAGCCTCGGGGACAAGGATGAGCAGTTCTTC.

Only one count was recorded for this clone. The chain recombines TRBV6-1 with TRBJ1-1; 7 nucleotides align to TRBD1. This CDR3 has 14 residues. The V segment lost 7 bases and the J segment 1 base; nucleotides outside the gene matches: 6. Germline CDR1 and CDR2: MNHNS and SASEGT. The CDR3 spells CASNLGQTNTEAFF. CDR3 nucleotides: TGTGCCAGCAACCTGGGACAGACGAACACTGAAGCTTTCTTT.

The chain joins TRBV5-6 to TRBJ2-4, with D tentatively TRBD1 (7 bases). CDR3 size: 15 residues. Trimming left V 4 bases short and J 4 bases short, with 15 bases between. Germline CDR1 reads SGHDT; CDR2 reads YYEEEE. In nucleotides, the CDR3 is TGTGCCAGCAGCGGGGGGACAGAACTAAAAAACATTCAGTACTTC. Translating gives CASSGGTELKNIQYF.

This chain joins TRBV5-1 and TRBJ2-4; a weak D match, TRBD2 (6 bases). This CDR3 is built from 13 residues. Trimming pared 4 bases from V and 9 bases from J, leaving 14 bases between. From germline, CDR1 is SGHRS and CDR2 YFSETQ. In nucleotides, the CDR3 is TGCGCCAGCAGCCTGCTCGGGGGAGGCATTCAGTACTTC. This sequence encodes CASSLLGGGIQYF.

The V and J genes are TRBV4-3 and TRBJ2-1; a possible D gene is TRBD2 (5 bases). Trimming stripped 0 bases from V and 9 bases from J, with 6 bases between. The V gene's germline CDR1 is LGHNA and CDR2 YSLEER. This CDR3 region has 12 residues. The CDR3 protein is CASSQDAGEQFF. CDR3 DNA: TGCGCCAGCAGCCAAGATGCGGGTGAGCAGTTCTTC.

The V call is TRBV18, the J call TRBJ2-5, with TRBD1 matching 7 bases. Unmatched junction bases numbered 13, after V lost 3 bases and J lost 6 bases. Germline V lookup: CDR1 KGHSH, CDR2 LQKENI. This CDR3 has 16 residues. The CDR3: CASSPLSGQSVQTQYF. In DNA, the CDR3 is TGTGCCAGCTCACCGTTGTCGGGACAGTCGGTACAGACCCAGTACTTC.

The chain is built from TRBV5-6 and TRBJ2-5, with a possible D match to TRBD2 (5 bases). The DNA end is more similar to TRBJ2-7, so the J call may be wrong. In germline, CDR1 is SGHDT, CDR2 YYEEEE. This CDR3 contains 15 residues. CDR3 coding DNA: TGTGCCAGCAGCTTGGATCCCAGAGGGCTTTACGAGCAGTACTTC. Translated, it gives CASSLDPRGLYEQYF.

The chain links TRBV13 to TRBJ2-7, with D unresolved. This CDR3 region has 13 residues. V was cut by 0 bases and J by 4 bases, with 7 bases left in between. Germline CDR1 PRHDT, CDR2 FYEKMQ (reference sequence). This chain's CDR3 is CASSLGFPYEQYF. The CDR3 DNA sequence: TGTGCCAGCAGCTTAGGCTTTCCGTACGAGCAGTACTTC.

The chain recombines TRBV5-1 with TRBJ1-1; TRBD1 matches 7 bases. The V gene's germline CDR1 is SGHRS and CDR2 YFSETQ. The CDR3 spans 14 residues. V shed 7 bases, J shed 0 bases, and the junction held 6 bases outside the gene matches. The CDR3 here is CASGPGTVNTEAFF. CDR3 DNA sequence: TGCGCCAGCGGGCCCGGGACAGTGAACACTGAAGCTTTCTTT.

In this sample, this clone turned up a few times. The chain uses TRBV5-6 and TRBJ2-5, with TRBD2 as a possible D gene (6 bases). In germline, CDR1 is SGHDT, CDR2 YYEEEE. V dropped 2 bases and J dropped 10 bases, with 21 bases sitting between them. The CDR3 extends over 15 amino acids. The DNA for the CDR3 is TGTGCCAGCAGCTTTTATGGAGCGGGCCCCAGGGTCCAGTACTTC. Its protein is CASSFYGAGPRVQYF.

This clone was recorded once. The rearrangement uses TRBV6-5 and TRBJ1-2, with unresolved D. Germline lookup yields CDR1 MNHEY and CDR2 SVGAGI. V was shortened by 7 bases and J by 2 bases, with 8 bases between the two germline ends. This CDR3 is 12 amino acids long. The CDR3 coding sequence is TGTGCCAGCACGGGATCAAACTATGGCTACACCTTC. It encodes CASTGSNYGYTF.

The DNA of the CDR3 is TGTGCCAGCAGCTACCAGGGCGCTATAGACACTGAAGCTTTCTTT. It specifies CASSYQGAIDTEAFF. This rearrangement joins TRBV13 to TRBJ1-1; D might be TRBD1 (5 bases). With 4 bases removed from V and 3 bases from J, the gap between germline ends came to 15 bases. Per the germline V gene, CDR1 is PRHDT and CDR2 is FYEKMQ (reference sequence). The CDR3 covers 15 residues.

V gene TRBV11-3 combines with J gene TRBJ1-1; D is unclear. The CDR3 runs to 13 residues. V was cut by 4 bases and J by 1 base, with 7 bases left in between. From germline, CDR1 is SGHNT and CDR2 YENEEA. As DNA, the CDR3 is TGTGCCAGCAGCTCCCAGGCGAACACTGAAGCTTTCTTT. The encoded protein is CASSSQANTEAFF.

The CDR3 is CASSLGSYTGELFF. The CDR3 coding sequence is TGCGCCAGCAGCTTGGGTTCATACACCGGGGAGCTGTTTTTT. This chain uses TRBV5-1 with TRBJ2-2, with no clear D. V was clipped by 0 bases and J by 3 bases, with 6 bases between them. Germline CDR1 is SGHRS and CDR2 is YFSETQ. The CDR3 covers 14 residues. Full variable domain (missing parts from reference TRBV5-1 and TRBJ2-2): KAGVTQTPRYLIKTRGQQVTLSCSPISGHRSVSWYQQTPGQGLQFLFEYFSETQRNKGNFPGRFSGRQFSNSRSEMNVSTLELGDSALYLCASSLGSYTGELFFGEGSRLTVL.